This entry lists 13 T cell receptor beta chains sequenced from one sample in a study of shared clonotypes between healthy human individuals. TCRdb's copy holds only in-frame clones and misses some; the assay was immunoSEQ multiplex PCR. The repertoire holds roughly 1.4 million clones, approximately 98.5% seen once, with around 0.38% in the top ten. Material for sequencing was naive CD4+ T cells sorted from blood. The subset is: CD45RA+ positively selected. The receptor source for this set is a man aged 25 to 40 in good health.

This rearrangement joins TRBV9 to TRBJ1-3; 11 nucleotides agree with TRBD1. CDR3 size: 13 residues. Trimming cost V 3 bases and J 8 bases; bases outside gene matches: 1. The germline gives CDR1 SGDLS, CDR2 YYNGEE. The CDR3 sequence is CASSAGQGDTIYF. CDR3 sequence (DNA): TGTGCCAGCAGCGCGGGACAGGGGGACACCATATATTTT.

This chain joins TRBV9 and TRBJ1-2, with 8 bases identical to TRBD1. Germline values: CDR1 SGDLS, CDR2 YYNGEE. The CDR3 loop spans 13 amino acids. V shed 3 bases, J shed 9 bases, and the junction held 7 bases outside the gene matches. The CDR3 reads CASSAGQVNRYTF. Written as DNA, the CDR3 is TGTGCCAGCAGCGCGGGACAGGTTAATCGCTACACCTTC.

This clone was seen just once. The V gene is TRBV12-5, the J gene TRBJ2-3, with D hard to call. The CDR3 consists of 14 residues. The V and J ends lost 1 base and 3 bases respectively, with 8 bases between them. Germline V gene sequence: CDR1 LGHNT, CDR2 FRNRAP. CDR3 bases: TGTGCTAGTGGTTTGGCAAACCCGACAGATACGCAGTATTTT. Translated, it gives CASGLANPTDTQYF. Complete variable domain (other parts from reference TRBV12-5 and TRBJ2-3): DARVTQTPRHKVTEMGQEVTMRCQPILGHNTVFWYRQTMMQGLELLAYFRNRAPLDDSGMPKDRFSAEMPDATLATLKIQPSEPRDSAVYFCASGLANPTDTQYFGPGTRLTVL.

The V and J genes are TRBV6-5 and TRBJ2-5; TRBD2 matches at 11 bases. Per germline, CDR1 MNHEY and CDR2 SVGAGI. Trimming removed 7 bases from V and 5 bases from J; junction bases left unmatched: 9. The CDR3 consists of 15 residues. CDR3: CASTPLAGDWETQYF. The CDR3 region has the DNA TGTGCCAGCACTCCACTAGCGGGAGATTGGGAGACCCAGTACTTC.

The rearrangement links TRBV5-6 to TRBJ2-3, with a tentative D call TRBD1 (6 bases). Germline CDR1 is SGHDT and CDR2 is YYEEEE. V was cut by 0 bases and J by 4 bases, with 12 bases left in between. The CDR3 length is 15 residues. CDR3 sequence reads: CASSLVVSGADTQYF. As DNA, the CDR3 is TGTGCCAGCAGCTTGGTCGTTTCAGGGGCAGATACGCAGTATTTT.

The V and J genes are TRBV5-1 and TRBJ1-1; D may be TRBD1 (5 bases). V lost 6 bases to trimming and J lost 9 bases, with 18 bases between them. This CDR3 has 13 residues. Germline CDR1 reads SGHRS; CDR2 reads YFSETQ. The CDR3 loop is CASTGTRGEKAFF. CDR3 nucleotide sequence: TGCGCCAGCACAGGCACCAGAGGGGAGAAAGCTTTCTTT. Filled out from reference TRBV5-1 and TRBJ1-1, the complete variable domain reads KAGVTQTPRYLIKTRGQQVTLSCSPISGHRSVSWYQQTPGQGLQFLFEYFSETQRNKGNFPGRFSGRQFSNSRSEMNVSTLELGDSALYLCASTGTRGEKAFFGQGTRLTVV.

V usage is TRBV7-2 and J usage is TRBJ2-7; TRBD2 matches at 7 bases. CDR1 is SGHTA and CDR2 is FQGNSA in the germline V gene. This CDR3 contains 14 residues. J was trimmed by 2 bases and V by 5 bases; bases with no gene match: 6. CDR3 nucleotides: TGTGCCAGCAGCCGAGCGGGGAACACCTACGAGCAGTACTTC. It codes for CASSRAGNTYEQYF.

V usage is TRBV5-1 and J usage is TRBJ2-6; 9 positions agree with TRBD1. CDR3 length: 17 residues. Germline CDR1 reads SGHRS; CDR2 reads YFSETQ. With V trimmed by 5 bases and J by 0 bases, 6 bases remained unmatched. The CDR3 loop is CASRGGTGTSGANVLTF. CDR3 coding DNA: TGCGCCAGCAGAGGAGGGACAGGGACCTCTGGGGCCAACGTCCTGACTTTC.

This clone has a single count. The chain links TRBV7-2 to TRBJ1-1; D might be TRBD1 (5 bases). Germline V gene data show CDR1 as SGHTA and CDR2 as FQGNSA. The length of the CDR3 is 15 residues. Trimming removed 3 bases from V and 1 base from J, with 12 bases in between. The DNA for the CDR3 is TGTGCCAGCAGCTTGCTTGGGGCCCAGAACACTGAAGCTTTCTTT. As protein: CASSLLGAQNTEAFF.

The chain has TRBV9 and TRBJ2-3; the D is unclear. V was shortened by 0 bases and J by 6 bases, with 11 bases between the two germline ends. The CDR3 is 14 residues long. Germline assignment: CDR1 SGDLS and CDR2 YYNGEE. Here the CDR3 DNA reads TGTGCCAGCAGCGTAGCGGATTATGCGGATACGCAGTATTTT. This codes for CASSVADYADTQYF.

J is TRBJ2-2 and V is TRBV5-5; 7 bases fit TRBD1. Germline V gives CDR1 SGHKS, CDR2 YYEKEE (reference sequence). The ends lost 2 bases at V and 8 bases at J; junction bases unmatched: 12. There are 16 residues in the CDR3. Written as DNA, the CDR3 is TGTGCCAGCAGCTTTTCAAGGGGGCCTAAAAGTGGGGAGCTGTTTTTT. Its translation: CASSFSRGPKSGELFF.

The table lists this clone with a few counts. This sequence joins TRBV11-2 and TRBJ2-7; the D is unclear. In germline, CDR1 is SGHAT, CDR2 FQNNGV. CDR3 size: 13 residues. V was trimmed by 3 bases and J by 2 bases, leaving 8 bases between them. This CDR3 is CASSLVHPYEQYF. The CDR3 DNA reads TGTGCCAGCAGCTTGGTACACCCCTACGAGCAGTACTTC.

This chain links TRBV29-1 with TRBJ2-5; unclear D gene. There are 11 residues in the CDR3. CDR1 and CDR2 from the germline V gene are SQVTM and ANQGSEA. V dropped 4 bases and J dropped 4 bases, with 7 bases sitting between them. The CDR3 loop is CSVVVGETQYF. The CDR3 DNA sequence: TGCAGCGTTGTGGTGGGAGAGACCCAGTACTTC. Combining the CDR3 with reference TRBV29-1 and TRBJ2-5 gives the whole variable domain SAVISQKPSRDICQRGTSLTIQCQVDSQVTMMFWYRQQPGQSLTLIATANQGSEATYESGFVIDKFPISRPNLTFSTLTVSNMSPEDSSIYLCSVVVGETQYFGPGTRLLVL.